Each of the 5 T cell receptor beta chains below was sequenced from the same sample in a study of shared clonotypes between healthy human individuals. Sequenced by immunoSEQ multiplex PCR; TCRdb stores in-frame clones only, minus some. The data contain roughly 450,000 clones, less than 85% of them singletons. The sequenced sample was PBMCs. The receptors originated from a middle-aged woman in good health. Some clones in this sample may be carry-over from other donors' samples.

This clone has only one observation. The gene calls are TRBV7-2 and TRBJ2-7, with 7 bases aligning to TRBD1. The V segment lost 4 bases and the J segment 4 bases; nucleotides outside the gene matches: 7. CDR1 is SGHTA, CDR2 FQGNSA, per germline. The CDR3 is 14 amino acids. The CDR3 DNA follows: TGTGCCAGCAGCTCTGGGACAGTAGCATACGAGCAGTACTTC. It specifies CASSSGTVAYEQYF.

The CDR3 nucleotides are TGCGCCAGCAGCCAAGATGGGTTAGCGGGAGTGGCCCAGTACTTC. Translation: CASSQDGLAGVAQYF. This chain connects TRBV4-1 to TRBJ2-5, with TRBD2 matching 9 bases. J gave up 9 bases and V 0 bases, and 8 bases lay outside the gene matches. Looked up from germline, CDR1 is MGHRA and CDR2 is YSYEKL. The CDR3 loop spans 15 amino acids.

The chain combines TRBV2 with TRBJ2-5, with D possibly TRBD1 on 6 matching bases. In germline, CDR1 is SNHLY, CDR2 FYNNEI. The germline V and J ends were trimmed by 5 bases and 1 base, with 14 bases remaining between them. The CDR3 covers 15 residues. In DNA form, the CDR3 reads TGTGCCAGCAGTTTGGACAGAGCCTCCCAAGAGACCCAGTACTTC. This sequence encodes CASSLDRASQETQYF.

The rearrangement uses TRBV6-1 and TRBJ2-7; D not certain. Germline CDR1 reads MNHNS; CDR2 reads SASEGT. CDR3 size: 13 residues. Deletions cut 3 bases from V and 3 bases from J, with 9 bases between. The CDR3 sequence: CASSDRVGYEQYF. In nucleotides, the CDR3 is TGTGCCAGCAGTGACCGGGTAGGCTACGAGCAGTACTTC.

This clone was detected only a few times. This sequence joins TRBV11-3 and TRBJ2-1; TRBD2 matches at 9 bases. The CDR3 has 16 residues. Germline-derived CDR1 and CDR2 are SGHNT and YENEEA. V trimming: 5 bases; J trimming: 4 bases; junction bases outside the gene matches: 9. The CDR3 loop reads CASSPRTSEQYNEQFF. In nucleotides, the CDR3 is TGTGCCAGCAGCCCGAGGACTAGCGAACAATACAATGAGCAGTTCTTC. The full variable domain, its missing parts supplied by reference TRBV11-3 and TRBJ2-1, is EAGVVQSPRYKIIEKKQPVAFWCNPISGHNTLYWYLQNLGQGPELLIRYENEEAVDDSQLPKDRFSAERLKGVDSTLKIQPAELGDSAVYLCASSPRTSEQYNEQFFGPGTRLTVL.